This TCR beta chain is drawn from a study of TIL therapy for anti-PD-1-resistant metastatic lung cancer. This clone was detected only once. This was the immunoSEQ v3 assay. This table comes from immunoSEQ multiplex PCR, and its TCRdb copy is limited to in-frame clones, with some not included. The table has about 100,000 clones, just over 65% seen once. Time point: pre-treatment sample, taken before nivolumab and TIL therapy. Pleural nodules or supraclavicular lymph nodes made up most of the excised metastases sampled. Trimming cost V 1 base and J 7 bases, with 4 bases left between them. The CDR3 contains 12 residues. CDR1 is MNHEY, CDR2 SMNVEV, per germline (reference sequence).

The TCR was taken from a person between 30 and 80 years old with non-small cell lung cancer. The source was tumor tissue, collected at baseline. This chain uses TRBV27 with TRBJ2-2; D is unresolved. CDR3 DNA: TGTGCCAGCAGTTTATGGGGCGGGGAGCTGTTTTTT. Translating it yields CASSLWGGELFF.